These 15 T cell receptor beta chains share one sample of origin, sequenced in a study of beta chain features in type 1 diabetes. Whole-study results and caveats: TCRB CDR3s from Type 1 diabetes patients were moderately but significantly shorter in all four CD4+ subsets.

What was sequenced were expressed TCRB transcripts, since all of the isolated RNA had been reverse transcribed. Sequenced by immunoSEQ multiplex PCR; TCRdb stores in-frame clones only, minus some. This table has about 230,000 clones, roughly 17% appearing once. These receptors' antigens are unknown. Sequencing used naive CD4+ T cells from blood. These receptors all come from a man aged 30 to 39 with type 1 diabetes.

This clone was observed a handful of times. The chain links TRBV4-3 to TRBJ2-3; D is possibly TRBD1 (5 bases). CDR1 is LGHNA, CDR2 YSLEER, per germline. Deletions cut 2 bases from V and 5 bases from J, with 14 bases between. This CDR3 spans 15 amino acids. The CDR3 nucleotides read TGCGCCAGCAGCCAATCGTGGACATTGGGAGATACGCAGTATTTT. Amino acids: CASSQSWTLGDTQYF.

The rearrangement links TRBV18 to TRBJ2-7; maybe TRBD1 (7 bases). Trimming shortened V by 3 bases and J by 6 bases, and 18 bases separated the two germline ends. The CDR3 length is 15 residues. The germline V gene encodes CDR1 KGHSH and CDR2 LQKENI. The CDR3 loop reads CASSPRTGGDPEQYF. CDR3 coding DNA: TGTGCCAGCTCACCTCGGACAGGAGGGGATCCCGAGCAGTACTTC. The full variable domain, with the rest looked up from reference TRBV18 and TRBJ2-7, is NAGVMQNPRHLVRRRGQEARLRCSPMKGHSHVYWYRQLPEEGLKFMVYLQKENIIDESGMPKERFSAEFPKEGPSILRIQQVVRGDSAAYFCASSPRTGGDPEQYFGPGTRLTVT.

The chain couples TRBV9 to TRBJ2-1; no reliable D call. Germline assignment: CDR1 SGDLS and CDR2 YYNGEE. V was pared by 4 bases and J by 9 bases, with 11 bases between. The CDR3 runs to 12 residues. CDR3 sequence reads: CASSTIGSEQFF. As DNA, the CDR3 is TGTGCCAGCAGCACCATAGGGTCTGAGCAGTTCTTC.

The chain couples TRBV29-1 to TRBJ2-3, with TRBD1 as a possible D gene (6 bases). The germline V gene has CDR1 SQVTM and CDR2 ANQGSEA. This CDR3 is built from 13 residues. V was cut by 7 bases and J by 4 bases, with 15 bases left in between. Written as DNA, the CDR3 is TGCAGCGGGTGCGAAAACAGGGCAGATACGCAGTATTTT. It codes for CSGCENRADTQYF.

The table lists this clone with a few counts. The rearrangement uses TRBV29-1 and TRBJ2-3; D is undetermined. V lost 4 bases and J lost 2, with 13 bases in between. The CDR3 totals 14 residues. CDR1 is SQVTM, CDR2 ANQGSEA, per germline. CDR3 sequence: CSVVPYPNTDTQYF. The CDR3, as DNA: TGCAGCGTTGTTCCCTACCCGAACACAGATACGCAGTATTTT.

V usage is TRBV10-2 and J usage is TRBJ2-4; possibly TRBD2 for D (6 bases). From germline, CDR1 is WSHSY and CDR2 SAAADI. The CDR3 contains 16 residues. Trimming cost V 2 bases and J 0 bases, with 11 bases left between them. The CDR3 coding sequence is TGCGCCAGCAGTGAGGGGGACTCCCTAGCCAAAAACATTCAGTACTTC. Its translation: CASSEGDSLAKNIQYF.

A few counts support this clone. Written as DNA, the CDR3 is TGTGCCATGAATATGGGGTCCACTGAAGCTTTCTTT. It encodes CAMNMGSTEAFF. This chain connects TRBV30 to TRBJ1-1; the D is unclear. Between the trimmed V and J ends, which lost 8 bases and 4 bases, there was a span of 14 bases. The germline gives CDR1 GTSNPN, CDR2 SVGIG (reference sequence). This CDR3 spans 12 amino acids.

This clone showed up just a few times. The J gene is TRBJ2-3, the V gene TRBV7-2; TRBD2 aligns across 13 bases. The CDR3 totals 16 residues. The V and J ends lost 5 bases and 3 bases, in that order; junction bases with no gene match: 5. CDR1 and CDR2 from the germline V gene are SGHTA and FQGNSA. The CDR3 DNA sequence: TGTGCCAGCAGCCGCGGGGGACTAGCGGGGACAGATACGCAGTATTTT. Translation: CASSRGGLAGTDTQYF.

This clone was found a few times. This rearrangement joins TRBV30 to TRBJ2-7; TRBD2 is a possible D gene (6 bases). Looked up from germline, CDR1 is GTSNPN and CDR2 is SVGIG (reference sequence). The CDR3 is made up of 17 amino acids. V lost 0 bases and J lost 4, with 22 bases in between. The CDR3 sequence is CAWSVRVLDGSRYEQYF. In nucleotides, the CDR3 is TGTGCCTGGAGTGTACGAGTGTTGGACGGGAGTAGGTACGAGCAGTACTTC. The entire variable domain, with the rest obtained from reference TRBV30 and TRBJ2-7, is as follows: SQTIHQWPATLVQPVGSPLSLECTVEGTSNPNLYWYRQAAGRGLQLLFYSVGIGQISSEVPQNLSASRPQDRQFILSSKKLLLSDSGFYLCAWSVRVLDGSRYEQYFGPGTRLTVT.

This clone was found a few times. The chain uses TRBV20-1 and TRBJ2-7, with D hard to call. There are 11 residues in the CDR3. The V and J ends lost 6 bases and 3 bases respectively, with 9 bases between them. Germline CDR1 reads DFQATT; CDR2 reads SNEGSKA (reference sequence). The CDR3 here is CSALDGYEQYF. The CDR3 DNA reads TGCAGTGCCCTAGACGGCTACGAGCAGTACTTC.

This clone was observed a few times. The rearrangement links TRBV7-2 to TRBJ1-5; D call uncertain. Trimming left V 7 bases short and J 6 bases short, with 10 bases between. The CDR3 runs to 12 residues. Germline CDR1 and CDR2: SGHTA and FQGNSA. In nucleotides, the CDR3 is TGTGCCAGCAAAATAGAGAGTCAGCCCCAGCATTTT. It translates to CASKIESQPQHF.

Remarks on this clone: A junction boundary mismatches the germline segment, possibly from a read error. The rearrangement joins TRBV7-7 to TRBJ2-1; no clear D. There are 14 residues in the CDR3. In germline, CDR1 is SSHAT, CDR2 FNYEAQ (reference sequence). The CDR3 region has the DNA TGTGCTAGCAGCCAGTCCGGAATTGGCAATGAGCAGTTCTTC. It yields the protein CASSQSGIGNEQFF.

The chain recombines TRBV25-1 with TRBJ1-1, with 11 bases aligning to TRBD1. Germline trimming cut 6 bases from V and 5 bases from J; bases unmatched to any gene: 2. Per the germline V gene, CDR1 is MGHDK and CDR2 is SYGVNS. CDR3 size: 13 residues. For the CDR3, the DNA is TGTGCCAGCAGGGGACAGGGGGGAACTGAAGCTTTCTTT. Translating it yields CASRGQGGTEAFF.

This CDR3 is CASSAHESRETQYF. The CDR3 DNA is TGTGCCAGCAGCGCTCACGAATCTCGGGAGACCCAGTACTTC. This chain joins TRBV7-9 and TRBJ2-5; D unclear. V was trimmed by 5 bases and J by 5 bases, leaving 15 bases between them. Germline CDR1 reads SEHNR; CDR2 reads FQNEAQ (reference sequence). The CDR3 extends over 14 amino acids.

The rearrangement links TRBV5-1 to TRBJ2-1, with 14 bases matching TRBD2. Germline trimming cut 2 bases from V and 6 bases from J; bases unmatched to any gene: 1. This CDR3 comprises 15 residues. Per germline, CDR1 SGHRS and CDR2 YFSETQ. CDR3 residues: CASSLGLAGGNEQFF. The CDR3 DNA sequence: TGCGCCAGCAGCTTAGGACTAGCGGGAGGCAATGAGCAGTTCTTC.